A single sample gave rise to the 4 T cell receptor beta chains below, sequenced in a study of human thymus T cells. Corrective heart surgery yielded the resections from which the thymus tissue came. The repertoire was sequenced with immunoSEQ multiplex PCR; TCRdb's copy has only in-frame clones and lacks some. The sample lists some 72,000 clones; 95% to 98% were seen once. The source material was thymus tissue. The receptors come from a boy under three years old with a congenital heart defect but otherwise immunologically healthy.

The V gene is TRBV2, the J gene TRBJ1-5, with D possibly matching TRBD1 (5 bases). V lost 6 bases to trimming and J lost 3 bases, with 12 bases between them. This CDR3 is built from 14 residues. In germline, CDR1 is SNHLY, CDR2 FYNNEI. The DNA for the CDR3 is TGTGCCAGCAGCGGACACTTCCTCAATCAGCCCCAGCATTTT. Its translation: CASSGHFLNQPQHF.

The chain links TRBV9 to TRBJ1-2; D not resolved. V gave up 3 bases and J gave up 2 bases, with 14 bases separating them. The CDR3 runs to 15 residues. The germline gives CDR1 SGDLS, CDR2 YYNGEE. CDR3 in amino acids: CASSALTTGNYGYTF. CDR3 in DNA: TGTGCCAGCAGCGCCCTGACTACGGGGAACTATGGCTACACCTTC.

The chain carries TRBV11-2 and TRBJ1-3; D is unclear. Trimming cost V 5 bases and J 7 bases, with 15 bases left between them. Looked up from germline, CDR1 is SGHAT and CDR2 is FQNNGV. CDR3 length equals 14 residues. The CDR3 DNA is TGTGCCAGCAGCGAGCCCTTTAAAGGGAACACCATATATTTT. It specifies CASSEPFKGNTIYF. The variable domain in full, with the rest retrieved from reference TRBV11-2 and TRBJ1-3, is EAGVAQSPRYKIIEKRQSVAFWCNPISGHATLYWYQQILGQGPKLLIQFQNNGVVDDSQLPKDRFSAERLKGVDSTLKIQPAKLEDSAVYLCASSEPFKGNTIYFGEGSWLTVV.

This clone was seen a single time. The rearrangement joins TRBV6-6 to TRBJ1-3; perhaps TRBD1 as D (5 bases). The germline V and J ends were trimmed by 5 bases and 0 bases, with 14 bases remaining between them. Germline CDR1 and CDR2: MNHNY and SVGAGI (reference sequence). This CDR3 has 16 residues. The CDR3 region is CASSPPGGGSGNTIYF. The CDR3 region has the DNA TGTGCCAGCAGTCCCCCCGGCGGGGGCTCTGGAAACACCATATATTTT.